This T cell receptor (beta chain) originates from a study of cytomegalovirus exposure and HLA in healthy donors. Study outcomes and limitations: Information on immune exposure was restricted to one variable (CMV serostatus). Earlier analysis looked at TCR beta V segments, and most were productive about 90% or about 30% of the time. A link between a missense DCLRE1C variant and TCR beta V- and J-gene trimming emerged from a later analysis. Altogether, 160 or so TCR beta chains were recorded as cytomegalovirus-associated.

The CDR3 is 13 amino acids. Trimming left V 4 bases short and J 1 base short, with 7 bases between. Germline CDR1 reads SGHDT; CDR2 reads YYEEEE. Both 60 Vbeta primers and 13 Jbeta primers went into the PCR. Only in-frame clones appear in the TCRdb table, and some are missing; sequencing was by immunoSEQ multiplex PCR. The table shows some 160,000 clones, with around 75% occurring only once. On this clone itself: The antigen remains unidentified.

This chain links TRBV5-6 with TRBJ2-3; unclear D gene. The origin of this receptor is a male donor in good health and CMV-seronegative. Sequenced input: PBMCs. The CDR3 is CASSPLGTDTQYF. The CDR3 DNA is TGTGCCAGCAGCCCTCTAGGCACAGATACGCAGTATTTT.